This T cell receptor (beta chain) was captured in a study of cytomegalovirus exposure and HLA in healthy donors. Across the study: An earlier analysis found some 100 million unique TCR beta sequences from about 190 million T cells.

Samples came from healthy bone marrow donors. The CDR3 spans 14 residues. The trim removed 0 bases at V and 12 bases at J, leaving 6 bases unmatched. CDR1 is SGHTA and CDR2 is FQGNSA in the germline V gene. In the PCR, 60 Vbeta and 13 Jbeta primers were used. Profiled with immunoSEQ multiplex PCR; TCRdb holds only in-frame clones, not every one. This table holds fewer than 150,000 clones, roughly 80% found once. This receptor was taken from a woman aged 40 to 50 in good health and CMV-seropositive. The V gene is TRBV7-2, the J gene TRBJ2-1; 9 nucleotides line up with TRBD2. The sequenced sample consisted of PBMCs. The CDR3 nucleotides read TGTGCCAGCAGCTTAGCGGCTAGCGGGGTGATGCAGTTCTTC. This gives the protein CASSLAASGVMQFF. Based on the CDR3 plus reference TRBV7-2 and TRBJ2-1, the full variable domain is GAGVSQSPSNKVTEKGKDVELRCDPISGHTALYWYRQSLGQGLEFLIYFQGNSAPDKSGLPSDRFSAERTGGSVSTLTIQRTQQEDSAVYLCASSLAASGVMQFFGPGTRLTVL.